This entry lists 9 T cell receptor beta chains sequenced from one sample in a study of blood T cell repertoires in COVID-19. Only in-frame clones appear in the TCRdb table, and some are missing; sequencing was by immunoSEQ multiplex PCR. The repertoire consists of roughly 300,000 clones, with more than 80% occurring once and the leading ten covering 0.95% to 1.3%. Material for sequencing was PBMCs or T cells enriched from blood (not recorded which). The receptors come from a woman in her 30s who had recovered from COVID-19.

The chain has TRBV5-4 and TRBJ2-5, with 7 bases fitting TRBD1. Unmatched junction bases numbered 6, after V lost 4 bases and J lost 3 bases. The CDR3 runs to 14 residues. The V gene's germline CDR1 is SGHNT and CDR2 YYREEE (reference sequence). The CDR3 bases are TGTGCCAGCAGCGAGAAGGGGACAGAAGAGACCCAGTACTTC. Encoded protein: CASSEKGTEETQYF.

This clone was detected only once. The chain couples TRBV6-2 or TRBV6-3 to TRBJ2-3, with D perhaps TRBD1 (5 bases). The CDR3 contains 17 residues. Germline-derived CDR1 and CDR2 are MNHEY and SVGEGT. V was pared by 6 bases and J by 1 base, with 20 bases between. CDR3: CASRPEAGARGTDTQYF. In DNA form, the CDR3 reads TGTGCCAGCAGGCCTGAAGCCGGAGCCAGGGGCACAGATACGCAGTATTTT.

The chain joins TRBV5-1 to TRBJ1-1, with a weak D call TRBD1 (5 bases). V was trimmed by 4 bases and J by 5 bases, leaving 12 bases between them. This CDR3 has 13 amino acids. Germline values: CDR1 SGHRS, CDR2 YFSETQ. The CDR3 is CASSRPGITEAFF. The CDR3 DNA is TGCGCCAGCAGCCGCCCAGGGATAACTGAAGCTTTCTTT.

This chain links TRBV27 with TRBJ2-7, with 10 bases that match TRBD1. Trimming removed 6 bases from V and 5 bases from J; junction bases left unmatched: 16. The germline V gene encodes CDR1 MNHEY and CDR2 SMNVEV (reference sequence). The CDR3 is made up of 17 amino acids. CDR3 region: CASSTGQGFGISNEQYF. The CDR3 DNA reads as TGTGCCAGCAGCACGGGACAGGGGTTTGGAATTAGCAACGAGCAGTACTTC.

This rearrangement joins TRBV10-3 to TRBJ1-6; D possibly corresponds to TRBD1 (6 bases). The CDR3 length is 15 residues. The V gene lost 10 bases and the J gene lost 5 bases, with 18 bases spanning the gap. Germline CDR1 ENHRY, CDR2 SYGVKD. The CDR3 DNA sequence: TGTGCCACCGGGCCTCCGGGACATAATAATTCACCCCTCCACTTT. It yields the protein CATGPPGHNNSPLHF.

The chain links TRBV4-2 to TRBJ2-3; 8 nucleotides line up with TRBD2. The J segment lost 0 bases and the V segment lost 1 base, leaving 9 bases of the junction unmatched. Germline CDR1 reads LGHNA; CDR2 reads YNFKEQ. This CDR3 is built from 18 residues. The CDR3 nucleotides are TGTGCCAGCAGCCAAGTCCGATCTATAGCGGGAAGCACAGATACGCAGTATTTT. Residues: CASSQVRSIAGSTDTQYF.

In nucleotides, the CDR3 is TGTGCCTGGAGTTTAGGGGACTCAAGGGGAGAGACCCAGTACTTC. Translating it yields CAWSLGDSRGETQYF. V and J are TRBV30 and TRBJ2-5, with D perhaps TRBD2 (6 bases). Germline-derived CDR1 and CDR2 are GTSNPN and SVGIG (reference sequence). V dropped 2 bases and J dropped 4 bases, with 17 bases sitting between them. The CDR3 extends over 15 amino acids.

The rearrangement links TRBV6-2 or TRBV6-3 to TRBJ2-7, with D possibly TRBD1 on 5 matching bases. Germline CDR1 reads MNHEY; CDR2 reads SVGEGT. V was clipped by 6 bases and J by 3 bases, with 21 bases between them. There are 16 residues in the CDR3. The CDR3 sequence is CASRYLADRPDYEQYF. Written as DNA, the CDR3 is TGTGCCAGCAGATACCTTGCAGACAGACCGGACTACGAGCAGTACTTC.

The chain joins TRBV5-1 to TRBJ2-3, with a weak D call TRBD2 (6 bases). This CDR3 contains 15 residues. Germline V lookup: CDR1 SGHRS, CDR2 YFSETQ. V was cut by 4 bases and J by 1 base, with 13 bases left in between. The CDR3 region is CASSAGLQRTDTQYF. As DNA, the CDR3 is TGCGCCAGCAGCGCGGGACTCCAACGCACAGATACGCAGTATTTT.